This T cell receptor (beta chain) was sequenced during a study of cytomegalovirus exposure and HLA in healthy donors. Study context: Roughly 77 million unique TCRs from HLA-typed donors made up an early data release. Among the roughly 400 genotyped donors, 65% to 85% were placed in the Caucasian-associated ancestry cluster. Overall study results and limits: HLA alleles were associated with 15,000 to 20,000 TCR beta sequences in a later analysis at 0.05 false discovery rate. Many donors shared some public TCRs, even though most TCR sequences were rare.

PCR amplification relied on 60 Vbeta primers (plus 13 Jbeta primers). The method was immunoSEQ multiplex PCR; TCRdb's version includes in-frame clones alone and lacks a portion of them. The data show under 200,000 clones, about four fifths seen once. In this sample, this clone turned up a few times. Its antigen is not identified. The CDR3 covers 17 residues. V was shortened by 4 bases and J by 2 bases, with 20 bases between the two germline ends. Germline assignment: CDR1 MNHNS and CDR2 SASEGT. The chain recombines TRBV6-1 with TRBJ1-2; possibly TRBD1 for D (6 bases). The sequence derives from a boy between 10 and 17 years old in good health and CMV-seronegative. Specimen: PBMCs. This CDR3 is CASSVLGGRFQNYGYTF. DNA of the CDR3: TGTGCCAGCAGTGTCCTCGGGGGGCGATTTCAAAACTATGGCTACACCTTC.